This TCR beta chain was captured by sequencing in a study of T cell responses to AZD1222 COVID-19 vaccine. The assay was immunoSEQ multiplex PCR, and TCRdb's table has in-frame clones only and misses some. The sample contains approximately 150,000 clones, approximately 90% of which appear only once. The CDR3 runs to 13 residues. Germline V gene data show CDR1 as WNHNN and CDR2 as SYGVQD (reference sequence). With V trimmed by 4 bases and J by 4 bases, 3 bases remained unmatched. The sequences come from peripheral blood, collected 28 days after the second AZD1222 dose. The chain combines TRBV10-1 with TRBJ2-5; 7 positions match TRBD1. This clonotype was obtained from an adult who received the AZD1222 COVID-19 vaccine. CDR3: CASSASGGETQYF. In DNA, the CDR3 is TGCGCCAGCAGTGCATCAGGGGGAGAGACCCAGTACTTC.